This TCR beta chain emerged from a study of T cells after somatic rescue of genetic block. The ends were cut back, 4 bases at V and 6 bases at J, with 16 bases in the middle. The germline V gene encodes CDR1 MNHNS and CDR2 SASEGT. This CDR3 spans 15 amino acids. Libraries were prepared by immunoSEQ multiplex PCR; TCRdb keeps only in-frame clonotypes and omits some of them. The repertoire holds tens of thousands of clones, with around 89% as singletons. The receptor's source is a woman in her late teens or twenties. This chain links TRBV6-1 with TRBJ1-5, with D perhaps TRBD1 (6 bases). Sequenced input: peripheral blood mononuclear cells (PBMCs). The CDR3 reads CASSGDRGAVQPQHF. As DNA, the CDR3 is TGTGCCAGCAGTGGGGATAGGGGGGCGGTTCAGCCCCAGCATTTT.